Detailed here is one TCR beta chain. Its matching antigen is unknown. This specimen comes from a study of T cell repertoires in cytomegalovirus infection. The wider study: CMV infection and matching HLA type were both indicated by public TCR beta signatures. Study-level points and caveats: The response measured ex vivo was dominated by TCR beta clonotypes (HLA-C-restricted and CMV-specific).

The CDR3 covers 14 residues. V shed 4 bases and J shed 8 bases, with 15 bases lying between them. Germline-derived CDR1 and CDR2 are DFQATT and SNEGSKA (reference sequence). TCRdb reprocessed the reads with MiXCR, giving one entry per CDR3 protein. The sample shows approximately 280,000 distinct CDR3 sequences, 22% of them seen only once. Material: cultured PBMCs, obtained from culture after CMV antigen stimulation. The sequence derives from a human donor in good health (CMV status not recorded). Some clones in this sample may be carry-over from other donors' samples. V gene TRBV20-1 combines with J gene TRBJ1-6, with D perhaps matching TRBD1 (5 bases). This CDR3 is CSAIKAGRYSPLHF. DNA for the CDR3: TGCAGTGCTATCAAGGCAGGGAGATATTCACCCCTCCACTTT.